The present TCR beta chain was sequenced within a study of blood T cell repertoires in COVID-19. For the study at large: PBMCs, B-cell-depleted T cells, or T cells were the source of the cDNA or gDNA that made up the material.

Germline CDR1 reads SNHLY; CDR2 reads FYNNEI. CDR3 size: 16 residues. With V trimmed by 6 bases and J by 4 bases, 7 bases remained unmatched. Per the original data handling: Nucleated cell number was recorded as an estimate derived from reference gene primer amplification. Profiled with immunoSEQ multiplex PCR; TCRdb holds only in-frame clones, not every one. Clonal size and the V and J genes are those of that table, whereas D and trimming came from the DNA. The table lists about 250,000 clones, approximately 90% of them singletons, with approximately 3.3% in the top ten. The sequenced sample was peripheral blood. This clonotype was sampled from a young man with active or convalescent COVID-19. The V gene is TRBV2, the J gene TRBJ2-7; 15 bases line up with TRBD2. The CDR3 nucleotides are TGTGCCAGCAGGGGGACTAGCGGGAGGACGGATTACGAGCAGTACTTC. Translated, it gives CASRGTSGRTDYEQYF.